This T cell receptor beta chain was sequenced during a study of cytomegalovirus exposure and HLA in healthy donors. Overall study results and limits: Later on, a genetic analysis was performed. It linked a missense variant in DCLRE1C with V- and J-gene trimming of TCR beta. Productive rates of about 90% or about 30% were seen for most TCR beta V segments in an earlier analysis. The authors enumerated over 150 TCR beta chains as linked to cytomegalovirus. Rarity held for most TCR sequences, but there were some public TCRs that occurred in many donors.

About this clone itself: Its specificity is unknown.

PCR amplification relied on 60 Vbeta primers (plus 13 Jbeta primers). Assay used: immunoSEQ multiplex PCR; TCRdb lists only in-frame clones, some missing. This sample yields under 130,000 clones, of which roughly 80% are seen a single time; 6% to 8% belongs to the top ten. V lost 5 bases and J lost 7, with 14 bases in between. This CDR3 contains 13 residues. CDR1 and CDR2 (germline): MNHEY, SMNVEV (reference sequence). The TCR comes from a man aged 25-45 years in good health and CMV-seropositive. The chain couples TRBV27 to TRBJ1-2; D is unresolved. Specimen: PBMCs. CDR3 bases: TGTGCCAGCAGTCCCTGGGATGGAGGTGGCTACACCTTC. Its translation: CASSPWDGGGYTF.